This TCR beta chain came from a study of blood T cell repertoires in COVID-19. Background on the study: From the United States, Italy and Spain came samples of acute and convalescent COVID-19. The analysed material was cDNA or gDNA that came from T cells, B-cell-depleted T cells, or PBMCs.

Participants, about 18 to 90 years old, spanned under 30 US areas. Cohort assignment relied on participant-reported clinical history. The table came from immunoSEQ multiplex PCR; TCRdb's copy has only in-frame clones and leaves some out. The data contain 300,000 to 500,000 clones, 88% of them singletons. The CDR3 runs to 12 residues. With 7 bases clipped from V and 9 bases from J, the junction kept 5 bases outside the gene matches. The sequenced material came from PBMCs or T cells enriched from blood (not recorded which). V and J are TRBV12-3 or TRBV12-4 and TRBJ1-1; 10 nucleotides align to TRBD1. This clonotype originated in a woman in her twenties or thirties with acute COVID-19. The CDR3 here is CASNRQGAKAFF. The CDR3 nucleotides read TGTGCCAGCAACAGACAGGGGGCCAAAGCTTTCTTT.